The T cell receptor beta chain under discussion was sequenced for a study of blood T cells in healthy people across ages. Then a second PCR, running about 6 to 11 cycles, was carried out with a sample-barcoded 5' primer and a J-beta primer mix. TCRdb ran MiXCR on the 5' RACE reads and lists one entry per CDR3 protein. The sample lists about 1.5 million distinct CDR3 sequences; less than 45% were seen once. Whole-study findings and limits: Long-lived donors exceeded aged donors in naive CD4+ cells and diversity.

As to this clonotype: Its antigen is unknown.

CDR3 length: 16 residues. Input material: blood. The sequence was obtained from a woman aged 18-35 years in good health. The J gene is TRBJ2-5, the V gene TRBV12-3 or TRBV12-4; 11 positions match TRBD2. The J call may be incorrect, as the DNA end agrees better with TRBJ2-7. The CDR3 sequence: CASSQGTSGSRYEQYF. The CDR3 DNA follows: TGTGCCAGCAGTCAGGGGACTAGCGGTAGTAGGTACGAGCAGTACTTC.